This T cell receptor beta chain emerged from a study of shared clonotypes between healthy human individuals. Trimming pared 7 bases from V and 8 bases from J, leaving 18 bases between. The CDR3 contains 14 residues. Germline V lookup: CDR1 MNHEY, CDR2 SMNVEV (reference sequence). Sequencing was performed with immunoSEQ multiplex PCR; in TCRdb, only in-frame clones are kept and a portion is missing. The table records more than 600,000 clones, around 90% of them present only once. Naive CD8 cells were CD45RO-negative, positively selected for CCR7, excluding terminally differentiated effector memory CD45RA+ cells.

The sequenced sample was naive CD8+ T cells sorted from blood. V is TRBV27 and J is TRBJ2-1; either TRBD1 or TRBD2 may fit D (5 bases each). The sequence derives from a man aged 25 to 45 in good health. The CDR3 DNA reads as TGTGCCAGCACGGGACCGTTCCCGAAGGATGAGCAGTTCTTC. Protein product: CASTGPFPKDEQFF.